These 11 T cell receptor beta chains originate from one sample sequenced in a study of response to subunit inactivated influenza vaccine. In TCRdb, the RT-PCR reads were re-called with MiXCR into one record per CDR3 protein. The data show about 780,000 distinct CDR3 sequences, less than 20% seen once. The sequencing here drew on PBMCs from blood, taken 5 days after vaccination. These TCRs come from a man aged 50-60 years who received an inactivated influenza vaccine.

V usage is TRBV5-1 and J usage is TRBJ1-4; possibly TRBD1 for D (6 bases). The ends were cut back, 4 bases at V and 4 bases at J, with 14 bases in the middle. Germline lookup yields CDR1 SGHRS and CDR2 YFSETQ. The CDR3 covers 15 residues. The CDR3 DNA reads TGCGCCAGCAGCCTTCCGGGGGGCCTTAATGAAAAACTGTTTTTT. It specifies CASSLPGGLNEKLFF.

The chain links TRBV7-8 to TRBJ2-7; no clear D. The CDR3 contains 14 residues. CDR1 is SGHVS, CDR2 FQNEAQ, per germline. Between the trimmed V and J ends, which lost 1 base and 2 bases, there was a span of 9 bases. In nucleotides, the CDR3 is TGTGCCAGCAGCTTAGGCCTACCCACCTACGAGCAGTACTTC. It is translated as CASSLGLPTYEQYF.

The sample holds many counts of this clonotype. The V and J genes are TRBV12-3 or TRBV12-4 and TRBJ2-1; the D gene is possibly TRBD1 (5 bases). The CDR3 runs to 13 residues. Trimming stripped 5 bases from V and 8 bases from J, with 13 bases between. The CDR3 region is CASSIPGWDEQFF. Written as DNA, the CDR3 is TGTGCCAGCAGTATTCCAGGGTGGGATGAGCAGTTCTTC.

CDR3 bases: TGCGCCAGCAGCTGGAGCGCGGGGCTTGTTGATGAGCAGTTCTTC. This codes for CASSWSAGLVDEQFF. This rearrangement joins TRBV5-1 to TRBJ2-1; tentatively, D is TRBD2 (6 bases). Trimming stripped 3 bases from V and 8 bases from J, with 18 bases between. CDR3 length: 15 amino acids. Germline lookup yields CDR1 SGHRS and CDR2 YFSETQ.

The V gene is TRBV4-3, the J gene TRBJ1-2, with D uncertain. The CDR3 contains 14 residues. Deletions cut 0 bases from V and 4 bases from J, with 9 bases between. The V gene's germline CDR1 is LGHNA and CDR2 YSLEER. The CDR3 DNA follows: TGCGCCAGCAGCCAAGATAACACGGTCTATGGCTACACCTTC. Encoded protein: CASSQDNTVYGYTF.

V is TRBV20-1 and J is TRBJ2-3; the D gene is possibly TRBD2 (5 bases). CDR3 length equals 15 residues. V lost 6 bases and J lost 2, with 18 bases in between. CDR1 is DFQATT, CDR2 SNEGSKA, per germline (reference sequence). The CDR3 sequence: CSALGDYFSTDTQYF. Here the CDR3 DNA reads TGCAGTGCCCTCGGCGACTACTTTTCCACAGATACGCAGTATTTT.

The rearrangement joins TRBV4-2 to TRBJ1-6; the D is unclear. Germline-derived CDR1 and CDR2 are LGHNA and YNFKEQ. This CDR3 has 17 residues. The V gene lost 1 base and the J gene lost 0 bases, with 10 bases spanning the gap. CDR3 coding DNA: TGTGCCAGCAGCCAAGGGGTGCCGCGCTCCTATAATTCACCCCTCCACTTT. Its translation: CASSQGVPRSYNSPLHF.

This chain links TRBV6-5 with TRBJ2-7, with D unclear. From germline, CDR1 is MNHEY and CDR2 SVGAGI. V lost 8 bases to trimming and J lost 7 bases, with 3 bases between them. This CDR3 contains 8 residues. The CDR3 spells CASEEQYF. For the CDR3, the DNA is TGTGCCAGCGAAGAGCAGTACTTC.

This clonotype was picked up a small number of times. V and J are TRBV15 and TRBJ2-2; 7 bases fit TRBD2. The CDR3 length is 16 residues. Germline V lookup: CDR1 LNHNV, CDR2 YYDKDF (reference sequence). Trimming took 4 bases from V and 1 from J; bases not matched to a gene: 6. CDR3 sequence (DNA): TGTGCCACCAGCACACGACTAGCCAGGAACACCGGGGAGCTGTTTTTT. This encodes CATSTRLARNTGELFF.

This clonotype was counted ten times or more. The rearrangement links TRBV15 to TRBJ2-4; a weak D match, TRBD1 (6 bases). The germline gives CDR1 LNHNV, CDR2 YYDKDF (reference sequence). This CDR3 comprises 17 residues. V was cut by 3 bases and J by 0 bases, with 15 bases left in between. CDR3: CATSSARQELAKNIQYF. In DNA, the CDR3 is TGTGCCACCAGCAGCGCACGACAGGAACTAGCCAAAAACATTCAGTACTTC.

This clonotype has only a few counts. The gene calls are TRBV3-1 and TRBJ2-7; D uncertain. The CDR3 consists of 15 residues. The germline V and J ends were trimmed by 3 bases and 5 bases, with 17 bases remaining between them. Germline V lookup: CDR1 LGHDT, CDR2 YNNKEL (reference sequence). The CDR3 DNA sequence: TGTGCCAGCAGCCACTGGCCTACCATAGTCGACGAGCAGTACTTC. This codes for CASSHWPTIVDEQYF.